The rows below give T cell receptor beta chains drawn from one sample of a study of OX40 agonist ivuxolimab in advanced cancers. Some clones are missing from TCRdb's copy, which holds only in-frame ones; the method was immunoSEQ multiplex PCR. The sample lists about 26,000 clones, approximately 91% seen once, with 20% to 25% in the top ten. The sequencing here drew on CD4+ or CD8+ T cells sorted from blood, taken in a trial of the OX40 agonist ivuxolimab. Receptors originate from an adult with an advanced solid tumor such as melanoma, head and neck, liver or kidney cancer. The CDR3 runs from the conserved cysteine through the conserved F or W. D genes are given only for firm matches. Some rows mark clone size as missing; the rest say once, few, many or name a class of expanded clone.

abundance,d_gene,j_gene,v_gene,CDR3nt,CDR3aa
NA,TRBD1,TRBJ1-2,TRBV6-4,TGTGCCAGCAGTGACAGACCCGGGACAGGGGACGGCTACACCTTC,CASSDRPGTGDGYTF
NA,NA,TRBJ2-1,TRBV27,TGTGCCAGCAGTTGGGCAGGGTCCTACAATGAGCAGTTCTTC,CASSWAGSYNEQFF
NA,NA,TRBJ1-2,TRBV5-6,TGTGCCAGCAGCTTGGTGTCCGGGGTCGAAGATGGCTACACCTTC,CASSLVSGVEDGYTF
NA,NA,TRBJ1-2,TRBV19,TGTGCCAGCGCCGGGGAGGCGGGTCCGGGGAATGGCTACACCTTC,CASAGEAGPGNGYTF
NA,NA,TRBJ1-3,TRBV19,TGTGCCAGTAGTCACGCCGGGGGCTCTGGAAACACCATATATTTT,CASSHAGGSGNTIYF
NA,NA,TRBJ1-2,TRBV2,TGTGCCAGCAGGGGACCGCCAGGCTACACCTTC,CASRGPPGYTF
NA,TRBD1,TRBJ2-2,TRBV6-6,TGTGCCAGCGGGGTGACAGGGGGCACCGGGGAGCTGTTTTTT,CASGVTGGTGELFF
NA,TRBD1,TRBJ2-7,TRBV6-5,TGTGCCAGCAGTTGGGGACAGGGGTTGACCTACGAGCAGTACTTC,CASSWGQGLTYEQYF
once,NA,TRBJ2-7,TRBV5-5,TGTGCCAGCAGATTGGGACCCCCCAGGGACGAGCAGTACTTC,CASRLGPPRDEQYF
NA,NA,TRBJ2-7,TRBV19,TGTGCCAGTAGCATATCTTATGGCCACGAGCAGTACTTC,CASSISYGHEQYF
NA,NA,TRBJ2-1,TRBV4-2,TGTGCCAGCAGCCAAGATGCAAGGGGCCTCTACAATGAGCAGTTCTTC,CASSQDARGLYNEQFF
NA,TRBD2,TRBJ2-1,TRBV5-6,TGTGCCAGCAGCTTATCTGGGACTATCGGGGGTCGGTTCTTC,CASSLSGTIGGRFF
NA,NA,TRBJ1-1,TRBV9,TGTGCCAGCAGCGTAGGGTTTACGGGCACTGAAGCTTTCTTT,CASSVGFTGTEAFF
NA,TRBD1,TRBJ1-5,TRBV15,TGTGCCACCAGCAGAGATGTTTCCCAGGGGGGAGGTCAGCCCCAGCATTTT,CATSRDVSQGGGQPQHF
NA,NA,TRBJ2-6,TRBV28,TGTGCCAGCAGTATGGTATTGACACAAAGTCGGGCCAACGTCCTGACTTTC,CASSMVLTQSRANVLTF
NA,NA,TRBJ1-4,TRBV11-2,TGTGCCAGCAGCTCCCTTGAAAAACTGTTTTTT,CASSSLEKLFF
NA,NA,TRBJ2-1,TRBV27,TGTGCCAGCAGTTTAATAGCCTCCTACAATGAGCAGTTCTTC,CASSLIASYNEQFF
once,TRBD1,TRBJ1-5,TRBV19,TGTGCCAGTAGCGACAGGGGGATGAGCAATCAGCCCCAGCATTTT,CASSDRGMSNQPQHF
NA,TRBD1,TRBJ2-7,TRBV30,TGTGCCTGGAGTGGTGGGGACAGGCCGTACTACGAGCAGTACTTC,CAWSGGDRPYYEQYF
NA,TRBD2,TRBJ2-1,TRBV4-1,TGCGCCAGCAGCCTTGGGACTAGCGGGGGGACCAATGAGCAGTTCTTC,CASSLGTSGGTNEQFF
NA,TRBD2,TRBJ2-7,TRBV27,TGTGCCAGCAGTTTGGGCGGGAGCTTTATCTACGAGCAGTACTTC,CASSLGGSFIYEQYF
NA,TRBD1,TRBJ2-7,TRBV27,TGTGCCAGCAGACCAAAGGGGGACAGGGGGCTCTCGGCCGACGAGCAGTACTTC,CASRPKGDRGLSADEQYF
once,TRBD1,TRBJ1-5,TRBV6-1,TGTGCCAGCAGTGAAGATGGCAGGGGGTTCAATCAGCCCCAGCATTTT,CASSEDGRGFNQPQHF
NA,TRBD1,TRBJ1-3,TRBV4-1,TGCGCCAGCAGCCCTCGAAGGGGACAGGGGATCGACACCATATATTTT,CASSPRRGQGIDTIYF
NA,NA,TRBJ2-7,TRBV10-1,TGCGCCAGCAGTGAGTCGAGGGCCTACGAGCAGTACTTC,CASSESRAYEQYF
NA,NA,TRBJ2-7,TRBV4-1,TGCGCCAGCAGCCCAATAGGCTATGGGGACTACGAGCAGTACTTC,CASSPIGYGDYEQYF
NA,NA,TRBJ2-7,TRBV27,TGTGCCAGCAGCTCCCCCGGGACTCCGTACGAGCAGTACTTC,CASSSPGTPYEQYF
NA,NA,TRBJ1-3,TRBV11-2,TGTGCCAGCAGCTTAAATGGAAACACCATATATTTT,CASSLNGNTIYF
NA,NA,TRBJ2-7,TRBV6-1,TGTGCCAGCAGTTTAGGACCGTTGTTCGAGCAGTACTTC,CASSLGPLFEQYF
NA,TRBD2,TRBJ2-3,TRBV7-3,TGTGCCAGCAGCTTAACGAGCGGGGAAACAGATACGCAGTATTTT,CASSLTSGETDTQYF
NA,TRBD1,TRBJ1-1,TRBV15,TGTGCCACCAGACCCACAGGGGTAATCACTGAAGCTTTCTTT,CATRPTGVITEAFF
NA,TRBD1,TRBJ2-7,TRBV5-1,TGCGCCAGCAGCTTGGGTCCCAGGGGGCGCCTTAACTACGAGCAGTACTTC,CASSLGPRGRLNYEQYF
NA,NA,TRBJ1-5,TRBV4-3,TGCGCCAGCAGCCAAGATAGATCATCCAATCAGCCCCAGCATTTT,CASSQDRSSNQPQHF
NA,NA,TRBJ2-6,TRBV19,TGTGCCAGTAGTAGCTTGAGACAGAAATCCGGGGCCAACGTCCTGACTTTC,CASSSLRQKSGANVLTF
NA,TRBD2,TRBJ2-7,TRBV27,TGTGCCAGCAGTCCGCAGCTAGCGGGAAGAGGCGAGCAGTACTTC,CASSPQLAGRGEQYF
NA,NA,TRBJ1-1,TRBV28,TGTGCCAGCAGTTTTACCCCCGGCAGGGCTGACACTGAAGCTTTCTTT,CASSFTPGRADTEAFF
NA,TRBD2,TRBJ2-1,TRBV15,TGTGCCACCAGCGATCCGAGACTAGCGGGCCGCTCCAATGAGCAGTTCTTC,CATSDPRLAGRSNEQFF
once,NA,TRBJ2-7,TRBV13,TGTGCCAGCAGCTTAGCCGCGGGTCGGGCCTCCTACGAGCAGTACTTC,CASSLAAGRASYEQYF
once,TRBD1,TRBJ2-7,TRBV13,TGTGCCAGCAGCCCTACCGGGACAGGGATTCAGTACGAGCAGTACTTC,CASSPTGTGIQYEQYF
few,TRBD1,TRBJ1-6,TRBV19,TGTGCCAGTAGTATCGCCGGGACAGGGGGCTCACCCCTCCACTTT,CASSIAGTGGSPLHF
NA,TRBD1,TRBJ1-1,TRBV19,TGTGCCAGTAGTGGGTGGGACAGGGTAATGGGTGAAGCTTTCTTT,CASSGWDRVMGEAFF